Each of the 23 T cell receptor beta chains below was sequenced from the same sample in a study of regulatory T cells in long-lasting Graves disease. Sample time point: newly diagnosed GD, antithyroid drugs for less than 3 months. From RNA extracted from PBMCs, the TCR library was made. iRepertoire HTBI primers and Arm-PCR of CDR3 regions built TCR beta libraries. Each CDR3 protein gets one entry after TCRdb re-called the multiplex PCR reads with MiXCR. Here the sample spans 400,000 to 500,000 distinct CDR3 sequences, 14% to 15% being singletons. A further study also used this sample, focusing on T cells in Graves' hyperthyroidism and ophthalmopathy.

Sequenced here: peripheral blood mononuclear cells (PBMCs), sampled at new diagnosis, from a patient treated with antithyroid drugs. The receptors come from a woman in her 40s with Graves disease.

This clonotype turned up a few times. This may come from a read error, since a much larger clone is one base off. This chain connects TRBV28 to TRBJ2-1, with D tentatively TRBD2 (6 bases). Between the trimmed V and J ends, which lost 2 bases and 12 bases, there was a span of 20 bases. CDR3 size: 15 residues. From germline, CDR1 is MDHEN and CDR2 SYDVKM. As DNA, the CDR3 is TGTGCCAGCAGTTTACACCAGACTAGTCTCGGTGGGCAGTTCTTC. This codes for CASSLHQTSLGGQFF.

The V and J genes are TRBV13 and TRBJ2-1, with 10 bases that match TRBD1. Germline V gene data show CDR1 as PRHDT and CDR2 as FYEKMQ (reference sequence). This CDR3 has 17 residues. With 5 bases clipped from V and 3 bases from J, the junction kept 10 bases outside the gene matches. The CDR3 coding sequence is TGTGCCAGCAGCCCGAAAGGCGGGGACAGGGGCTACAATGAGCAGTTCTTC. The encoded protein is CASSPKGGDRGYNEQFF.

The chain carries TRBV12-3 or TRBV12-4 and TRBJ2-7; 7 bases line up with TRBD2. The trim removed 1 base at V and 4 bases at J, leaving 16 bases unmatched. There are 18 residues in the CDR3. This CDR3 reads CASSLVWDYQARGYEQYF. The CDR3 bases are TGTGCCAGCAGTTTAGTTTGGGACTACCAAGCGAGGGGTTACGAGCAGTACTTC.

This clonotype has at least ten counts. The CDR3 nucleotides are TGTGCCAGCAGCTTAGCGGTGGGTCCCCAAAACATTCAGTACTTC. Translating gives CASSLAVGPQNIQYF. The J gene is TRBJ2-4, the V gene TRBV7-2; the D is unclear. Looked up from germline, CDR1 is SGHTA and CDR2 is FQGNSA. Trimming took off 0 bases at V and 5 bases at J, with 11 bases between the two ends. This CDR3 has 15 residues.

As for this clonotype: Given a much more abundant clone one base away, this may be a read error. This sequence joins TRBV2 and TRBJ2-1; 13 nucleotides align to TRBD2. The CDR3 has 16 residues. Looked up from germline, CDR1 is SNHLY and CDR2 is FYNNEI. CDR3 DNA sequence: TGTGCCAGCAGTCCGACTAGCGGGGGGACCTACAATGAGCAGTCCTTC. Translated: CASSPTSGGTYNEQSF.

At least ten counts were recorded for this clonotype. The rearrangement links TRBV5-1 to TRBJ2-7; 8 nucleotides line up with TRBD2. The J segment lost 6 bases and the V segment lost 6 bases, leaving 11 bases of the junction unmatched. CDR3 length: 14 amino acids. Germline CDR1 reads SGHRS; CDR2 reads YFSETQ. The DNA for the CDR3 is TGCGCCAGCACTGGAACGGGAGGGCCCAGCGAGCAGTACTTC. It codes for CASTGTGGPSEQYF.

The chain has TRBV20-1 and TRBJ2-3, with D tentatively TRBD1 (6 bases). The DNA matches TRBJ2-7 better at its end, which makes the J call doubtful. The germline V gene encodes CDR1 DFQATT and CDR2 SNEGSKA (reference sequence). This CDR3 comprises 14 residues. CDR3 nucleotides: TGCAGTGTTAAGGACAGACGACACTCCTACGAGCAGTACTTC. This gives the protein CSVKDRRHSYEQYF.

This clonotype was counted at least ten times. The chain uses TRBV11-3 and TRBJ2-2; perhaps TRBD1 as D (5 bases). CDR1 SGHNT and CDR2 YENEEA come from the germline V gene. CDR3 length: 14 residues. With 5 bases removed from V and 6 bases from J, the gap between germline ends came to 13 bases. The CDR3 sequence is CASSLILGAGELFF. The CDR3 bases are TGTGCCAGCAGCCTTATTCTAGGGGCCGGGGAGCTGTTTTTT.

This clonotype was counted a few times. Germline is not matched at one junction end, which may reflect a read error. The chain is built from TRBV7-7 and TRBJ2-1, with D perhaps matching TRBD1 (6 bases). The CDR3 spans 13 residues. CDR1 is SSHAT, CDR2 FNYEAQ, per germline (reference sequence). The CDR3 protein is CASSHLPGQEQFF. The CDR3 coding sequence is TGTGCTAGCAGCCACCTCCCTGGACAGGAGCAGTTCTTC.

The rearrangement uses TRBV7-9 and TRBJ2-7, with 8 bases aligning to TRBD2. V shed 3 bases and J 0 bases; nucleotides not matched to a gene: 13. Germline V gene data show CDR1 as SEHNR and CDR2 as FQNEAQ (reference sequence). This CDR3 is 18 amino acids long. This CDR3 is CASSLVGRGGGSSYEQYF. CDR3 nucleotide sequence: TGTGCCAGCAGCTTGGTCGGAAGGGGCGGGGGGAGCTCCTACGAGCAGTACTTC.

This clonotype was seen ten or more times. The CDR3 DNA reads TGTGCCAGCAGAACCACTGGGGGAGGGCCAGATACGCAGTATTTT. It yields the protein CASRTTGGGPDTQYF. The chain couples TRBV11-1 to TRBJ2-3, with 7 bases matching TRBD2. Trimming removed 6 bases from V and 4 bases from J; junction bases left unmatched: 10. Per the germline V gene, CDR1 is SGHAT and CDR2 is FQDESV (reference sequence). The CDR3 is made up of 15 amino acids.

This clonotype was seen repeatedly, ten times or more. The chain links TRBV29-1 to TRBJ2-1; 14 bases fit TRBD2. The CDR3 covers 15 residues. V trimming: 7 bases; J trimming: 4 bases; junction bases outside the gene matches: 6. The V gene's germline CDR1 is SQVTM and CDR2 ANQGSEA. As DNA, the CDR3 is TGCAGCGCCGTGGGGACTAGCGGGAGATACAATGAGCAGTTCTTC. Protein product: CSAVGTSGRYNEQFF.

This clonotype was recorded at least ten times. J is TRBJ2-2 and V is TRBV20-1; D gene uncertain. The CDR3 is 12 amino acids. Germline-derived CDR1 and CDR2 are DFQATT and SNEGSKA (reference sequence). V was cut by 0 bases and J by 7 bases, with 6 bases left in between. The CDR3 DNA reads as TGCAGTGCTAGAGATGGGAACGGGGAGCTGTTTTTT. Its translation: CSARDGNGELFF.

This clonotype showed up many times. The gene calls are TRBV2 and TRBJ1-1; tentative D call: TRBD1 (6 bases). The CDR3 is made up of 15 amino acids. The ends were cut back, 6 bases at V and 1 base at J, with 15 bases in the middle. The germline V gene has CDR1 SNHLY and CDR2 FYNNEI. CDR3 DNA: TGTGCCAGCAGAGACTCCGGGACACCGAACACTGAAGCTTTCTTT. Its protein is CASRDSGTPNTEAFF.

This clonotype appeared many times. V usage is TRBV19 and J usage is TRBJ2-7; TRBD1 matches 11 bases. V dropped 3 bases and J dropped 6; count of bases not matched to a gene: 4. Germline CDR1 LNHDA, CDR2 SQIVND (reference sequence). This CDR3 is built from 14 residues. CDR3: CASSMPGQGAEQYF. The CDR3 DNA reads as TGTGCCAGTAGTATGCCTGGACAGGGGGCCGAGCAGTACTTC.

There are many counts of this clonotype. The chain carries TRBV18 and TRBJ2-7; 11 bases map to TRBD2. Unmatched junction bases numbered 8, after V lost 3 bases and J lost 4 bases. This CDR3 has 16 amino acids. CDR1 is KGHSH and CDR2 is LQKENI in the germline V gene. For the CDR3, the DNA is TGTGCCAGCTCACCGGCGCTAGCGGGAGGTGGGTACGAGCAGTACTTC. This sequence encodes CASSPALAGGGYEQYF.

This clonotype showed up many times. DNA of the CDR3: TGTGCCAGCAGCTTAGTCGGTCAGAACTACGAGCAGTACTTC. Translation: CASSLVGQNYEQYF. The chain has TRBV7-9 and TRBJ2-7; D call uncertain. Trimming took 1 base from V and 3 from J, leaving 10 bases between them. There are 14 residues in the CDR3. Germline V gene sequence: CDR1 SEHNR, CDR2 FQNEAQ (reference sequence). Full variable domain (remainder filled in from reference TRBV7-9 and TRBJ2-7): DTGVSQNPRHKITKRGQNVTFRCDPISEHNRLYWYRQTLGQGPEFLTYFQNEAQLEKSRLLSDRFSAERPKGSFSTLEIQRTEQGDSAMYLCASSLVGQNYEQYFGPGTRLTVT.

This clonotype came up many times. This chain joins TRBV7-8 and TRBJ2-3; D is possibly TRBD2 (6 bases). Germline V gives CDR1 SGHVS, CDR2 FQNEAQ. The CDR3 totals 14 residues. Trimming stripped 6 bases from V and 4 bases from J, with 14 bases between. Here the CDR3 DNA reads TGTGCCAGCAGGGGCGGGAATGCAGCAGATACGCAGTATTTT. Translated: CASRGGNAADTQYF.

The chain recombines TRBV4-3 with TRBJ1-6, with D uncertain. CDR1 and CDR2 (germline): LGHNA, YSLEER. This CDR3 spans 13 amino acids. V was shortened by 5 bases and J by 13 bases, with 15 bases between the two germline ends. CDR3 loop: CASSIGSRDPLHF. In DNA form, the CDR3 reads TGCGCCAGCAGCATCGGATCCCGGGATCCCCTCCACTTT.

In its sample, this clonotype was seen many times. The chain couples TRBV7-2 to TRBJ2-5; possible D gene TRBD1, 6 bases. Between the trimmed V and J ends, which lost 2 bases and 1 base, there was a span of 8 bases. The CDR3 consists of 14 residues. Germline V CDR1 and CDR2: SGHTA, FQGNSA. CDR3: CASSLTGIQETQYF. DNA of the CDR3: TGTGCCAGCAGCTTAACAGGGATCCAAGAGACCCAGTACTTC.

This clonotype was observed at least ten times. This chain connects TRBV3-1 to TRBJ2-1; 7 bases line up with TRBD2. J lost 7 bases, V lost 6 bases, and 12 bases had no gene match. The CDR3 is 15 amino acids. Looked up from germline, CDR1 is LGHDT and CDR2 is YNNKEL (reference sequence). CDR3 DNA: TGTGCCAGCAGACCCCGTCTAGCGGAAGGGAATGAGCAGTTCTTC. This gives the protein CASRPRLAEGNEQFF.

Ten or more counts support this clonotype. This chain joins TRBV28 and TRBJ2-3; TRBD2 matches 12 bases. The length of the CDR3 is 16 residues. Trimming at V came to 10 bases and at J to 3 bases, leaving 11 bases not matched to a gene. CDR1 MDHEN and CDR2 SYDVKM come from the germline V gene. CDR3 nucleotide sequence: TGTGCCATCGATCCACGGACTAGCGGGATTACAGATACGCAGTATTTT. Translation: CAIDPRTSGITDTQYF.

This clonotype came up many times. J is TRBJ1-5 and V is TRBV18; no clear D gene. Trimming took 2 bases from V and 2 from J, leaving 13 bases between them. This CDR3 spans 16 amino acids. In germline, CDR1 is KGHSH, CDR2 LQKENI. The CDR3 bases are TGTGCCAGCTCACCAGGCGGTAGGTCGGGCAATCAGCCCCAGCATTTT. This gives the protein CASSPGGRSGNQPQHF.